This entry lists 30 T cell receptor beta chains sequenced from one sample in a study of T-cell reconstitution after alpha-beta-depleted transplantation in children. A TCRbeta library incorporating unique molecular identifiers was prepared. One entry per CDR3 protein, called by TCRdb with MiXCR from the PCR reads. The data contain hundreds of thousands of distinct CDR3 sequences, about 10% of them singletons. The specimen comprised PBMCs from the stem cell graft donor, sampled from the stem cell graft. These receptors came from a human donor who donated a stem cell graft to a child with acute myeloid leukemia.

This chain uses TRBV19 with TRBJ2-2; TRBD2 agrees at 11 bases. The CDR3 has 16 amino acids. CDR1 is LNHDA and CDR2 is SQIVND in the germline V gene (reference sequence). The V segment lost 7 bases and the J segment 1 base; nucleotides outside the gene matches: 5. The DNA of the CDR3 is TGTGCCAGTAAGGCCGGGACTAGCGGGAACACCGGGGAGCTGTTTTTT. Translation gives CASKAGTSGNTGELFF.

This clonotype appeared many times. This chain's CDR3 is CATSTAVAENTDTQYF. Written as DNA, the CDR3 is TGTGCCACCAGCACTGCGGTAGCGGAAAACACAGATACGCAGTATTTT. The chain uses TRBV15 and TRBJ2-3, with D possibly matching TRBD2 (6 bases). Trimming removed 4 bases at V and 2 bases at J, with 16 bases between. The germline CDR1 and CDR2 sequences are LNHNV and YYDKDF (reference sequence). The CDR3 extends over 16 amino acids.

The chain joins TRBV24-1 to TRBJ2-1; the D gene is possibly TRBD2 (6 bases). V was pared by 5 bases and J by 3 bases, with 10 bases between. CDR3 length: 14 amino acids. Germline lookup yields CDR1 KGHDR and CDR2 SFDVKD. The CDR3 loop reads CATSGGVIYNEQFF. Written as DNA, the CDR3 is TGTGCCACCAGTGGGGGGGTTATCTACAATGAGCAGTTCTTC.

The chain is built from TRBV5-1 and TRBJ2-7, with 7 bases fitting TRBD1. The CDR3 sequence is 18 residues long. V trimming: 1 base; J trimming: 1 base; junction bases outside the gene matches: 14. CDR1 is SGHRS and CDR2 is YFSETQ in the germline V gene. CDR3 sequence: CASSLSGTVLTASYEQYF. The CDR3 nucleotides are TGCGCCAGCAGCTTGAGTGGGACAGTCTTAACCGCGTCCTACGAGCAGTACTTC.

The gene calls are TRBV6-2 or TRBV6-3 and TRBJ2-7; D remains ambiguous. This CDR3 is built from 13 residues. The germline V gene has CDR1 MNHEY and CDR2 SVGEGT. V was shortened by 2 bases and J by 7 bases, with 12 bases between the two germline ends. The CDR3 sequence: CASSYGPPSEQYF. Here the CDR3 DNA reads TGTGCCAGCAGTTACGGGCCCCCCTCAGAGCAGTACTTC.

This clonotype was picked up many times. The rearrangement uses TRBV5-1 and TRBJ2-1; TRBD2 agrees at 15 bases. Germline assignment: CDR1 SGHRS and CDR2 YFSETQ. The CDR3 runs to 16 residues. V was pared by 3 bases and J by 9 bases, with 7 bases of the junction left unmatched. CDR3 residues: CASSYGLAGGPVEQFF. CDR3 coding DNA: TGCGCCAGCAGCTACGGACTAGCGGGAGGGCCTGTTGAGCAGTTCTTC.

The CDR3 protein is CASSQDGTGAKNIQYF. As DNA, the CDR3 is TGTGCCAGCAGCCAAGATGGGACCGGGGCCAAAAACATTCAGTACTTC. The chain links TRBV14 to TRBJ2-4; perhaps D is TRBD1 or TRBD2 (5 bases each). There are 16 residues in the CDR3. Between the trimmed V and J ends, which lost 0 bases and 1 base, there was a span of 10 bases. Germline CDR1 reads SGHDN; CDR2 reads FVKESK.

CDR3 nucleotides: TGTGCCAGCAGTTTTATGCTGCAATATAATTCACCCCTCCACTTT. Its protein product is CASSFMLQYNSPLHF. The V gene is TRBV28, the J gene TRBJ1-6; D is ambiguous. The CDR3 length is 15 residues. Trimming stripped 3 bases from V and 4 bases from J, with 10 bases between. CDR1 and CDR2 (germline): MDHEN, SYDVKM.

This clonotype was recorded many times. The J gene is TRBJ1-5, the V gene TRBV5-1, with D uncertain. V shed 4 bases and J shed 5 bases, with 13 bases lying between them. The CDR3 runs 14 residues. The V gene's germline CDR1 is SGHRS and CDR2 YFSETQ. The CDR3 DNA reads as TGCGCCAGCAGCCCCCTCGGGCGGGATCAGCCCCAGCATTTT. It encodes CASSPLGRDQPQHF.

This clonotype has more than one count but fewer than ten. The chain links TRBV5-1 to TRBJ2-5; D remains ambiguous. This CDR3 has 14 residues. Germline V lookup: CDR1 SGHRS, CDR2 YFSETQ. Trimming took off 0 bases at V and 2 bases at J, with 8 bases between the two ends. CDR3 sequence (DNA): TGCGCCAGCAGCTTGGAGGCAGTGCAAGAGACCCAGTACTTC. Encoded protein: CASSLEAVQETQYF.

This clonotype has ten or more counts. V gene TRBV5-1 combines with J gene TRBJ2-3; D gene unclear. The CDR3 spans 14 residues. Trimming took off 1 base at V and 3 bases at J, with 9 bases between the two ends. From germline, CDR1 is SGHRS and CDR2 YFSETQ. The CDR3 sequence: CASSLRDGTDTQYF. CDR3 DNA: TGCGCCAGCAGCTTGAGGGATGGGACAGATACGCAGTATTTT.

The V call is TRBV7-6, the J call TRBJ2-3; 10 bases align to TRBD1. The CDR3 is 16 residues long. Trimming took 5 bases from V and 3 from J; bases not matched to a gene: 8. Germline V CDR1 and CDR2: SGHVS, FNYEAQ. Here the CDR3 DNA reads TGTGCCAGCAGCGCCGGGACAGGGGCGGGGACAGATACGCAGTATTTT. As protein: CASSAGTGAGTDTQYF. Complete variable domain (other parts from reference TRBV7-6 and TRBJ2-3): GAGVSQSPRYKVTKRGQDVALRCDPISGHVSLYWYRQALGQGPEFLTYFNYEAQQDKSGLPNDRFSAERPEGSISTLTIQRTEQRDSAMYRCASSAGTGAGTDTQYFGPGTRLTVL.

This clonotype was observed a few times. The V and J genes are TRBV6-5 and TRBJ1-1; D unresolved. The germline gives CDR1 MNHEY, CDR2 SVGAGI. CDR3 length: 13 residues. V lost 5 bases and J 7 bases, leaving 14 bases between the germline ends. The CDR3 reads CASSNLREGEAFF. CDR3 DNA: TGTGCCAGCAGTAACCTGAGGGAAGGTGAAGCTTTCTTT.

This clonotype was recorded many times. The rearrangement joins TRBV11-3 to TRBJ2-7; D not resolved. Trimming stripped 2 bases from V and 9 bases from J, with 14 bases between. CDR3 size: 13 residues. Germline CDR1 is SGHNT and CDR2 is YENEEA. CDR3 sequence (DNA): TGTGCCAGCAGCTTAAGTATGGTGGAACGGCAGTACTTC. Its translation is CASSLSMVERQYF.

This clonotype was observed a few times. V is TRBV7-2 and J is TRBJ2-5; 7 nucleotides agree with TRBD2. After removal of 5 bases from V and 5 bases from J, the junction contained 11 bases not matched to a gene. The CDR3 runs to 15 residues. Germline V gene data show CDR1 as SGHTA and CDR2 as FQGNSA. As DNA, the CDR3 is TGTGCCAGCAGCCCCCGGACTAGTAGCGGGGAGACCCAGTACTTC. The encoded protein is CASSPRTSSGETQYF.

This clonotype has just a few counts. The chain recombines TRBV5-5 with TRBJ2-7, with TRBD1 matching 9 bases. Trimming at V came to 2 bases and at J to 3 bases, leaving 6 bases not matched to a gene. Germline V gene lookup returns CDR1 SGHKS and CDR2 YYEKEE (reference sequence). The CDR3 sequence is 15 residues long. The CDR3 here is CASSLTGGGSYEQYF. CDR3 DNA: TGTGCCAGCAGCTTAACAGGGGGCGGTAGCTACGAGCAGTACTTC. The full variable domain, in which reference TRBV5-5 and TRBJ2-7 provide the parts outside the CDR3, is DAGVTQSPTHLIKTRGQQVTLRCSPISGHKSVSWYQQVLGQGPQFIFQYYEKEERGRGNFPDRFSARQFPNYSSELNVNALLLGDSALYLCASSLTGGGSYEQYFGPGTRLTVT.

This clonotype occurred a few times. V is TRBV24-1 and J is TRBJ1-2; D remains unclear. This CDR3 contains 13 residues. Trimming cost V 1 base and J 8 bases, with 10 bases left between them. Germline CDR1 and CDR2: KGHDR and SFDVKD. DNA for the CDR3: TGTGCCACCAGTGATTTACTGACCGAGGGCTACACCTTC. This codes for CATSDLLTEGYTF.

This clonotype was recorded at least ten times. J is TRBJ2-1 and V is TRBV10-3, with 9 nucleotides matching TRBD1. The V segment lost 9 bases and the J segment 10 bases; nucleotides outside the gene matches: 13. The CDR3 has 14 amino acids. Germline values: CDR1 ENHRY, CDR2 SYGVKD. The CDR3 bases are TGTGCCATTGCCGGGACAGGGATTTTTTGGGAGCAGTTCTTC. It codes for CAIAGTGIFWEQFF.

This chain connects TRBV29-1 to TRBJ1-1; D gene ambiguous. The V gene's germline CDR1 is SQVTM and CDR2 ANQGSEA. CDR3 length: 13 amino acids. Trimming removed 3 bases at V and 6 bases at J, with 14 bases between. In nucleotides, the CDR3 is TGCAGCGTTGAGAGGACCTCTGGGGCTGAAGCTTTCTTT. Amino acid sequence: CSVERTSGAEAFF.

Ten or more counts support this clonotype. The J gene is TRBJ2-1, the V gene TRBV5-6; the D is unclear. V was clipped by 2 bases and J by 7 bases, with 4 bases between them. CDR1 is SGHDT and CDR2 is YYEEEE in the germline V gene. The CDR3 sequence is 11 residues long. For the CDR3, the DNA is TGTGCCAGCAGCTTATTTAATGAGCAGTTCTTC. Protein sequence: CASSLFNEQFF.

This chain uses TRBV27 with TRBJ2-2, with unresolved D. V was shortened by 2 bases and J by 6 bases, with 7 bases between the two germline ends. Per the germline V gene, CDR1 is MNHEY and CDR2 is SMNVEV (reference sequence). CDR3 length: 13 amino acids. The CDR3 region has the DNA TGTGCCAGCAGTTTAGACGGGTCCGGGGAGCTGTTTTTT. Translation: CASSLDGSGELFF.

This clonotype came up a few times. The gene calls are TRBV4-1 and TRBJ2-7, with 8 bases identical to TRBD1. J was trimmed by 4 bases and V by 2 bases; bases with no gene match: 1. The CDR3 totals 13 residues. CDR1 MGHRA and CDR2 YSYEKL come from the germline V gene. The CDR3 spells CASSQWTGYEQYF. For the CDR3, the DNA is TGCGCCAGCAGCCAATGGACAGGGTACGAGCAGTACTTC.

The rearrangement links TRBV28 to TRBJ1-2; D perhaps matches TRBD1 (6 bases). Germline CDR1 is MDHEN and CDR2 is SYDVKM. The CDR3 is 16 amino acids. The V and J ends lost 10 bases and 3 bases respectively, with 24 bases between them. The CDR3 spells CAILTPVGAGDYGYTF. CDR3 DNA sequence: TGTGCCATCCTCACCCCCGTGGGGGCGGGGGACTATGGCTACACCTTC.

This sequence joins TRBV12-3 or TRBV12-4 and TRBJ2-2, with no clear D. The V end was cut by 5 bases, the J end by 1 base, with 8 bases between. The CDR3 has 14 residues. CDR3 amino acids: CASSTQKNTGELFF. The CDR3 bases are TGTGCCAGCAGTACTCAGAAGAACACCGGGGAGCTGTTTTTT.

This chain joins TRBV15 and TRBJ2-2; 8 nucleotides align to TRBD1. Germline trimming cut 2 bases from V and 6 bases from J; bases unmatched to any gene: 14. The CDR3 has 18 amino acids. Germline V gene lookup returns CDR1 LNHNV and CDR2 YYDKDF (reference sequence). The CDR3 bases are TGTGCCACCAGCAGACGGATCGGCGCCAGGGGGCGGGCCGGGGAGCTGTTTTTT. Translated: CATSRRIGARGRAGELFF.

This clonotype was detected ten times or more. The chain couples TRBV29-1 to TRBJ2-7, with 9 bases matching TRBD1. The germline CDR1 and CDR2 sequences are SQVTM and ANQGSEA. CDR3 length: 13 amino acids. V shed 6 bases, J shed 5 bases, and the junction held 8 bases outside the gene matches. CDR3 sequence reads: CSVGPGTGNEQYF. The DNA of the CDR3 is TGCAGCGTAGGTCCCGGGACAGGGAACGAGCAGTACTTC.

The J gene is TRBJ1-6, the V gene TRBV27; 10 positions agree with TRBD1. With V trimmed by 5 bases and J by 7 bases, 5 bases remained unmatched. CDR1 and CDR2 (germline): MNHEY, SMNVEV (reference sequence). CDR3 size: 15 residues. CDR3 protein: CASSTGTGVNSPLHF. The CDR3 DNA reads TGTGCCAGCAGTACCGGGACAGGGGTAAATTCACCCCTCCACTTT.

This clonotype was observed a few times. The gene calls are TRBV5-1 and TRBJ2-1; D uncertain. The CDR3 is made up of 18 amino acids. Trimming pared 0 bases from V and 0 bases from J, leaving 16 bases between. CDR1 and CDR2 (germline): SGHRS, YFSETQ. CDR3 coding DNA: TGCGCCAGCAGCTTGGTATCGAAAACTGATCTCTCCTACAATGAGCAGTTCTTC. Its protein is CASSLVSKTDLSYNEQFF.

This chain links TRBV20-1 with TRBJ2-6; D perhaps matches TRBD2 (5 bases). CDR3 length equals 16 residues. V lost 5 bases and J lost 0, with 14 bases in between. Germline lookup yields CDR1 DFQATT and CDR2 SNEGSKA (reference sequence). The CDR3 spells CSAPTGSNSGANVLTF. In DNA form, the CDR3 reads TGCAGTGCTCCCACGGGGTCTAACTCTGGGGCCAACGTCCTGACTTTC.

This clonotype was observed a handful of times. V usage is TRBV6-2 or TRBV6-3 and J usage is TRBJ1-1; weak D call: TRBD1 (6 bases). Trimming shortened V by 5 bases and J by 0 bases, and 13 bases separated the two germline ends. This CDR3 region has 15 residues. The germline V gene encodes CDR1 MNHEY and CDR2 SVGEGT. CDR3 DNA sequence: TGTGCCAGCAGTAGGGGAGACAGGATGAACACTGAAGCTTTCTTT. This sequence encodes CASSRGDRMNTEAFF.